Below, 26 T cell receptor beta chains from the same sample are listed, as sequenced in a study of blood T cells in healthy people across ages. The second PCR ran roughly 7 to 12 cycles with a sample-barcoded 5' primer and J-beta primers. TCRdb re-called the 5' RACE reads with MiXCR, one entry per CDR3 protein. The table has 1.5 million to 2 million distinct CDR3 sequences, roughly 30% seen once. The sequencing input was blood. The receptors were sampled from a woman in her twenties or thirties in good health.

The chain employs TRBV18 and TRBJ1-5; D is perhaps TRBD1 (6 bases). V dropped 3 bases and J dropped 3 bases, with 9 bases sitting between them. Germline assignment: CDR1 KGHSH and CDR2 LQKENI. The CDR3 totals 14 residues. CDR3 protein: CASSPRGTNQPQHF. CDR3 bases: TGTGCCAGCTCACCCAGGGGCACCAATCAGCCCCAGCATTTT. The variable domain in full, with the rest retrieved from reference TRBV18 and TRBJ1-5, is NAGVMQNPRHLVRRRGQEARLRCSPMKGHSHVYWYRQLPEEGLKFMVYLQKENIIDESGMPKERFSAEFPKEGPSILRIQQVVRGDSAAYFCASSPRGTNQPQHFGDGTRLSIL.

Details on this clonotype: The junction does not match germline at one end; this may be a read error. The V call is TRBV4-1, the J call TRBJ1-2; no clear D. The CDR3 is 14 amino acids. Germline CDR1 MGHRA, CDR2 YSYEKL. The CDR3 sequence: CASSKESHLRGYTF. The CDR3 nucleotides are TGCGCCAGCAGCAAAGAATCCCACCTGAGAGGCTACACCTTC.

This clonotype was observed at least ten times. The V call is TRBV6-1, the J call TRBJ2-7; D gene unclear. Deletions cut 8 bases from V and 0 bases from J, with 8 bases between. Germline CDR1 is MNHNS and CDR2 is SASEGT. This CDR3 is 12 amino acids long. CDR3 sequence reads: CASAVHSYEQYF. The CDR3 DNA reads TGTGCCAGCGCTGTTCACTCCTACGAGCAGTACTTC.

This chain links TRBV12-3 or TRBV12-4 with TRBJ2-5; perhaps TRBD1 as D (6 bases). V was cut by 5 bases and J by 13 bases, with 17 bases left in between. The CDR3 runs 12 residues. This chain's CDR3 is CASSPQGLDMYF. Written as DNA, the CDR3 is TGTGCCAGCAGTCCACAGGGATTGGACATGTACTTC.

The V and J genes are TRBV5-1 and TRBJ2-1; the D gene is possibly TRBD1 (12 bases). Germline CDR1 is SGHRS and CDR2 is YFSETQ. The CDR3 is 20 residues long. The V end lost 3 bases, the J end lost 7 bases, and 32 bases lay between the germline ends. The DNA for the CDR3 is TGCGCCAGCAGCTGGGGGACAGGGGGCACGGCTAGCGGGAGGTGGAATGAGCAGTTCTTC. The encoded protein is CASSWGTGGTASGRWNEQFF.

The rearrangement links TRBV6-5 to TRBJ1-2; the match to TRBD1 covers 9 bases. In germline, CDR1 is MNHEY, CDR2 SVGAGI. J gave up 7 bases and V 0 bases, and 9 bases lay outside the gene matches. This CDR3 has 16 residues. The CDR3 nucleotides read TGTGCCAGCAGTTACTCAACAGGGGGCCCAACTATTGGCTACACCTTC. This codes for CASSYSTGGPTIGYTF.

This clonotype was counted many times. This chain links TRBV20-1 with TRBJ2-5; 11 positions match TRBD2. Germline CDR1 and CDR2: DFQATT and SNEGSKA (reference sequence). This CDR3 has 17 amino acids. J lost 5 bases, V lost 6 bases, and 17 bases had no gene match. As DNA, the CDR3 is TGCAGTGCCCCCAAGGGCGTCCTAGCGGGGGGTCGGGAGACCCAGTACTTC. Encoded protein: CSAPKGVLAGGRETQYF.

This chain links TRBV5-5 with TRBJ2-7; D is perhaps TRBD2 (7 bases). The germline gives CDR1 SGHKS, CDR2 YYEKEE (reference sequence). CDR3 size: 16 residues. V dropped 2 bases and J dropped 0 bases, with 15 bases sitting between them. The CDR3 coding sequence is TGTGCCAGCAGCTTAAACCGGGGGGCGTTCTCCTACGAGCAGTACTTC. Translating it yields CASSLNRGAFSYEQYF.

As to this clonotype: A read error may produce the germline difference seen at one junction end. The chain carries TRBV7-3 and TRBJ2-5; 8 nucleotides align to TRBD2. The CDR3 runs 13 residues. CDR1 SGHTA and CDR2 FQGTGA come from the germline V gene. In DNA, the CDR3 is TGTGCCAGCAGCATTAGCGGGAAAGACACCCAGTACTTC. Its translation: CASSISGKDTQYF. Filled out from reference TRBV7-3 and TRBJ2-5, the complete variable domain reads GAGVSQTPSNKVTEKGKYVELRCDPISGHTALYWYRQSLGQGPEFLIYFQGTGAADDSGLPNDRFFAVRPEGSVSTLKIQRTERGDSAVYLCASSISGKDTQYFGPGTRLLVL.

At least ten counts were recorded for this clonotype. This rearrangement joins TRBV6-1 to TRBJ1-2; the D is unclear. The V end lost 3 bases, the J end lost 4 bases, and 0 bases lay between the germline ends. Germline CDR1 MNHNS, CDR2 SASEGT. CDR3 length: 10 residues. In DNA form, the CDR3 reads TGTGCCAGCAGTGACTATGGCTACACCTTC. It specifies CASSDYGYTF.

J is TRBJ2-7 and V is TRBV27; D remains unclear. CDR3 size: 14 residues. Germline loops: CDR1 MNHEY, CDR2 SMNVEV (reference sequence). The V end lost 6 bases, the J end lost 1 base, and 13 bases lay between the germline ends. CDR3 amino acids: CASRGFGSSYEQYF. DNA of the CDR3: TGTGCCAGCAGGGGATTTGGCAGTTCCTACGAGCAGTACTTC.

This clonotype came up a few times. The rearrangement uses TRBV5-1 and TRBJ1-5; 7 bases are shared with TRBD1. Germline CDR1 is SGHRS and CDR2 is YFSETQ. Trimming removed 1 base from V and 3 bases from J; junction bases left unmatched: 7. The CDR3 sequence is 16 residues long. The CDR3, as DNA: TGCGCCAGCAGCTTGTTAGGAGGGGGCTTCAATCAGCCCCAGCATTTT. Encoded protein: CASSLLGGGFNQPQHF.

This clonotype showed up just once. It is likely a read error, because the conserved phenylalanine at the end of the CDR3 is missing. V and J are TRBV7-9 and TRBJ1-2; a weak D match, TRBD1 (5 bases). Germline V gene lookup returns CDR1 SEHNR and CDR2 FQNEAQ (reference sequence). V gave up 2 bases and J gave up 3 bases, with 13 bases separating them. The CDR3 length is 15 residues. CDR3 sequence: CASSLIQGSDYGYTC. The CDR3 nucleotides read TGTGCCAGCAGCTTAATTCAGGGCTCAGACTATGGCTACACCTGC.

This clonotype was detected only a few times. The V call is TRBV2, the J call TRBJ1-5; 9 bases align to TRBD1. In germline, CDR1 is SNHLY, CDR2 FYNNEI. This CDR3 spans 16 amino acids. After removal of 4 bases from V and 6 bases from J, the junction contained 10 bases not matched to a gene. The CDR3 is CASSATGTGSAQPQHF. CDR3 bases: TGTGCCAGCAGTGCGACCGGGACAGGGTCGGCTCAGCCCCAGCATTTT.

This clonotype was picked up many times. The chain joins TRBV25-1 to TRBJ2-5; D may be TRBD2 (7 bases). The V end lost 4 bases, the J end lost 4 bases, and 22 bases lay between the germline ends. This CDR3 spans 17 amino acids. Per the germline V gene, CDR1 is MGHDK and CDR2 is SYGVNS. The CDR3 coding sequence is TGTGCCAGCAGTGTTGGAGGGGGGAGGGCAGGAGGAGAGACCCAGTACTTC. Translated, it gives CASSVGGGRAGGETQYF.

The chain combines TRBV20-1 with TRBJ1-2; D is possibly TRBD1 (5 bases). V gave up 4 bases and J gave up 8 bases, with 17 bases separating them. Germline assignment: CDR1 DFQATT and CDR2 SNEGSKA (reference sequence). The length of the CDR3 is 13 residues. The CDR3 here is CSATQGIGEGYTF. The CDR3 region has the DNA TGCAGTGCTACCCAGGGTATAGGAGAGGGCTACACCTTC.

This clonotype showed up many times. The chain is built from TRBV6-5 and TRBJ2-5; D may be TRBD2 (6 bases). CDR3 length: 15 residues. Trimming shortened V by 5 bases and J by 4 bases, and 17 bases separated the two germline ends. Germline V CDR1 and CDR2: MNHEY, SVGAGI. Here the CDR3 reads CASSRGSRGGETQYF. The CDR3 nucleotides are TGTGCCAGCAGTCGGGGGTCTCGGGGAGGAGAGACCCAGTACTTC.

J is TRBJ1-2 and V is TRBV21-1. TRBV21-1 is an annotated pseudogene. The CDR3 sequence is 14 residues long. The CDR3 sequence: CASSRHKDNYGYTF. In DNA, the CDR3 is TGTGCCAGCAGCAGGCACAAGGACAACTATGGCTACACCTTC.

This clonotype was found many times. The rearrangement uses TRBV4-2 and TRBJ2-5; D is perhaps TRBD1 or TRBD2 (5 bases each). V lost 1 base, J lost 0 bases, and 21 bases lay in between. Germline V lookup: CDR1 LGHNA, CDR2 YNFKEQ. CDR3 length: 19 residues. As DNA, the CDR3 is TGTGCCAGCAGCCAAGTTTTTCATGGGGGTTCTTCTTACCAAGAGACCCAGTACTTC. The encoded protein is CASSQVFHGGSSYQETQYF.

The rearrangement links TRBV7-9 to TRBJ2-7, with D perhaps matching TRBD2 (6 bases). There are 17 residues in the CDR3. V lost 5 bases and J 3 bases, leaving 23 bases between the germline ends. Germline CDR1 SEHNR, CDR2 FQNEAQ (reference sequence). CDR3 region: CASSRGTQNVGVYEQYF. The CDR3 DNA sequence: TGTGCCAGCAGCCGGGGGACGCAGAATGTCGGGGTCTACGAGCAGTACTTC.

This clonotype has only a few counts. V is TRBV4-2 and J is TRBJ1-5; 10 bases align to TRBD1. The V and J ends lost 3 bases and 4 bases, in that order; junction bases with no gene match: 6. Germline lookup yields CDR1 LGHNA and CDR2 YNFKEQ. This CDR3 comprises 16 residues. The CDR3: CASSHLDRGINQPQHF. CDR3 coding DNA: TGTGCCAGCAGCCACCTGGACAGGGGGATTAATCAGCCCCAGCATTTT.

At least ten counts were recorded for this clonotype. This chain links TRBV7-2 with TRBJ2-7; TRBD1 matches 8 bases. Unmatched junction bases numbered 6, after V lost 5 bases and J lost 3 bases. CDR1 SGHTA and CDR2 FQGNSA come from the germline V gene. The CDR3 spans 14 residues. As DNA, the CDR3 is TGTGCCAGCAGCATCGGGACAGGCTACTACGAGCAGTACTTC. It specifies CASSIGTGYYEQYF.

This clonotype has only a few counts. This chain uses TRBV2 with TRBJ2-5; TRBD2 aligns across 10 bases. Trimming at V came to 7 bases and at J to 11 bases, leaving 13 bases not matched to a gene. This CDR3 has 14 amino acids. CDR1 is SNHLY, CDR2 FYNNEI, per germline. Written as DNA, the CDR3 is TGTGCCAGCAAAACTAGCGGGGACACCCTAGAGCAGTACTTC. It yields the protein CASKTSGDTLEQYF.

CDR3 DNA: TGTGCCAGCAGCTCGTCTCTCCCTAGGGGTGAGCAGTTCTTC. It translates to CASSSSLPRGEQFF. This rearrangement joins TRBV11-2 to TRBJ2-1; D is possibly TRBD1 (5 bases). V lost 4 bases and J lost 9, with 16 bases in between. In germline, CDR1 is SGHAT, CDR2 FQNNGV. The CDR3 covers 14 residues.

The chain couples TRBV6-6 to TRBJ1-2; possibly TRBD1 for D (5 bases). CDR1 is MNHNY, CDR2 SVGAGI, per germline (reference sequence). V lost 0 bases to trimming and J lost 6 bases, with 8 bases between them. The CDR3 sequence is 13 residues long. The chain's CDR3 is CASSYSTVDGYTF. Written as DNA, the CDR3 is TGTGCCAGCAGTTACTCGACAGTCGATGGCTACACCTTC.

V usage is TRBV28 and J usage is TRBJ2-7; tentatively, D is TRBD1 (5 bases). The length of the CDR3 is 18 residues. Trimming shortened V by 2 bases and J by 2 bases, and 22 bases separated the two germline ends. CDR1 is MDHEN and CDR2 is SYDVKM in the germline V gene. CDR3 in DNA: TGTGCCAGCAGTTTACCGGGCAGGGCTCAATCCCCAACCTACGAGCAGTACTTC. This gives the protein CASSLPGRAQSPTYEQYF. The full variable domain, with the rest looked up from reference TRBV28 and TRBJ2-7, is DVKVTQSSRYLVKRTGEKVFLECVQDMDHENMFWYRQDPGLGLRLIYFSYDVKMKEKGDIPEGYSVSREKKERFSLILESASTNQTSMYLCASSLPGRAQSPTYEQYFGPGTRLTVT.